A single sample gave rise to the 22 T cell receptor beta chains below, sequenced in a study of shared clonotypes between healthy human individuals. Assay: immunoSEQ multiplex PCR; the TCRdb copy retains only in-frame clones and omits some. The table has about 490,000 clones, over 70% seen once. The source material was PBMCs. The source of these receptors is a woman in her thirties or forties in good health. Some clones in this sample may be carry-over from other donors' samples.

The rearrangement links TRBV7-7 to TRBJ2-5; D assignment may be TRBD1 or TRBD2 (7 bases each). The germline V gene has CDR1 SSHAT and CDR2 FNYEAQ (reference sequence). The CDR3 covers 14 residues. V was trimmed by 5 bases and J by 5 bases, leaving 15 bases between them. CDR3 coding DNA: TGTGCCAGCAGCCCCAGACAGGGAGGGGAGACCCAGTACTTC. Its protein product is CASSPRQGGETQYF.

This chain joins TRBV7-2 and TRBJ1-1; D is perhaps TRBD1 (5 bases). This CDR3 region has 14 residues. Germline CDR1 is SGHTA and CDR2 is FQGNSA. The V and J ends lost 4 bases and 0 bases respectively, with 9 bases between them. This chain's CDR3 is CASSWGGVNTEAFF. For the CDR3, the DNA is TGTGCCAGCAGCTGGGGCGGGGTGAACACTGAAGCTTTCTTT.

The rearrangement uses TRBV7-9 and TRBJ2-5; 7 bases align to TRBD1. Germline CDR1 and CDR2: SEHNR and FQNEAQ (reference sequence). The V gene end was trimmed by 5 bases and the J gene end by 2 bases; junction bases not matched to a gene: 5. The CDR3 has 14 amino acids. In DNA form, the CDR3 reads TGTGCCAGCAGCCCAGGGACAGCACAAGAGACCCAGTACTTC. Its translation is CASSPGTAQETQYF.

V gene TRBV4-1 combines with J gene TRBJ2-2, with D hard to call. V lost 5 bases and J lost 4, with 14 bases in between. The CDR3 contains 15 residues. The germline V gene encodes CDR1 MGHRA and CDR2 YSYEKL. The DNA of the CDR3 is TGCGCCAGCAGCGCTCACGTAGCAGTCACCGGGGAGCTGTTTTTT. Encoded protein: CASSAHVAVTGELFF.

This clone was detected a few times. The V call is TRBV19, the J call TRBJ1-2, with a weak D call TRBD1 (5 bases). Looked up from germline, CDR1 is LNHDA and CDR2 is SQIVND (reference sequence). The length of the CDR3 is 14 residues. Trimming cost V 5 bases and J 8 bases, with 18 bases left between them. As DNA, the CDR3 is TGTGCCAGTAGTCCCAATCCCGACAGTAGCGGCTACACCTTC. Residues: CASSPNPDSSGYTF.

In DNA, the CDR3 is TGTGCCAGCAGTATTGGGGCACTCGGCTATGGCTACACCTTC. It translates to CASSIGALGYGYTF. The rearrangement joins TRBV2 to TRBJ1-2; weak D call: TRBD1 (5 bases). Germline V CDR1 and CDR2: SNHLY, FYNNEI. CDR3 size: 14 residues. Trimming took off 5 bases at V and 4 bases at J, with 14 bases between the two ends.

On this clone itself: A far larger clone is a single base away, which makes a read error likely. The chain recombines TRBV30 with TRBJ1-5, with D unresolved. V shed 1 base and J shed 9 bases, with 13 bases lying between them. The CDR3 sequence is 13 residues long. CDR1 and CDR2 from the germline V gene are GTSNPN and SVGIG (reference sequence). DNA of the CDR3: TGTGCCTGGAGTGGTAGCAGTTTAGTGCCCCAGCATTTT. This codes for CAWSGSSLVPQHF. Based on the CDR3 plus reference TRBV30 and TRBJ1-5, the full variable domain is SQTIHQWPATLVQPVGSPLSLECTVEGTSNPNLYWYRQAAGRGLQLLFYSVGIGQISSEVPQNLSASRPQDRQFILSSKKLLLSDSGFYLCAWSGSSLVPQHFGDGTRLSIL.

The gene calls are TRBV11-2 and TRBJ1-3, with TRBD1 as a possible D gene (5 bases). V shed 0 bases and J shed 3 bases, with 12 bases lying between them. Germline V gives CDR1 SGHAT, CDR2 FQNNGV. The CDR3 has 16 amino acids. The CDR3 nucleotides read TGTGCCAGCAGCTTAGATCATGGAGGGGTTGGAAACACCATATATTTT. Amino acid sequence: CASSLDHGGVGNTIYF.

The J gene is TRBJ2-7, the V gene TRBV6-1; D might be TRBD1 (5 bases). The germline V gene has CDR1 MNHNS and CDR2 SASEGT. The CDR3 is made up of 13 amino acids. Trimming pared 4 bases from V and 0 bases from J, leaving 7 bases between. The CDR3, as DNA: TGTGCCAGCAGTGTACAGGTCTCCTACGAGCAGTACTTC. Encoded protein: CASSVQVSYEQYF.

This chain uses TRBV5-1 with TRBJ2-2; TRBD1 is a possible D gene (5 bases). The CDR3 loop spans 14 amino acids. Trimming pared 5 bases from V and 7 bases from J, leaving 15 bases between. In germline, CDR1 is SGHRS, CDR2 YFSETQ. Written as DNA, the CDR3 is TGCGCCAGCAGACCGATTCAGGGAAGCGGGGAGCTGTTTTTT. It specifies CASRPIQGSGELFF.

V is TRBV7-3 and J is TRBJ2-7; TRBD1 aligns across 8 bases. V lost 5 bases and J lost 7; bases outside the gene matches: 7. Germline V gene lookup returns CDR1 SGHTA and CDR2 FQGTGA. The CDR3 length is 13 residues. CDR3 in amino acids: CASSPGGSGEQYF. In DNA, the CDR3 is TGTGCCAGCAGCCCAGGGGGCTCTGGGGAGCAGTACTTC.

The chain joins TRBV28 to TRBJ1-2, with D uncertain. The CDR3 runs 13 residues. V was pared by 6 bases and J by 4 bases, with 12 bases between. The germline CDR1 and CDR2 sequences are MDHEN and SYDVKM. The chain's CDR3 is CASSNGPSYGYTF. The CDR3 coding sequence is TGTGCCAGCAGCAACGGACCTAGCTATGGCTACACCTTC.

The chain is built from TRBV19 and TRBJ2-1, with 10 bases that match TRBD2. Germline V lookup: CDR1 LNHDA, CDR2 SQIVND (reference sequence). Unmatched junction bases numbered 4, after V lost 3 bases and J lost 2 bases. The CDR3 has 16 residues. The CDR3, as DNA: TGTGCCAGTAGTATCGGGACTAGCGTGCCCTACAATGAGCAGTTCTTC. Protein product: CASSIGTSVPYNEQFF.

V gene TRBV28 combines with J gene TRBJ2-5, with 10 bases aligning to TRBD2. The V gene end was trimmed by 2 bases and the J gene end by 5 bases; junction bases not matched to a gene: 5. In germline, CDR1 is MDHEN, CDR2 SYDVKM. This CDR3 has 15 amino acids. The chain's CDR3 is CASSLSGRARETQYF. The CDR3 DNA reads TGTGCCAGCAGTTTAAGCGGGAGGGCCCGGGAGACCCAGTACTTC.

The chain has TRBV7-9 and TRBJ2-7; 8 bases line up with TRBD2. CDR3 length equals 15 residues. The germline V gene has CDR1 SEHNR and CDR2 FQNEAQ (reference sequence). The V gene end was trimmed by 5 bases and the J gene end by 1 base; junction bases not matched to a gene: 7. CDR3 DNA sequence: TGTGCCAGCAGCCCCCGGGGGGGGCTGTCCTACGAGCAGTACTTC. Translation: CASSPRGGLSYEQYF.

This clone has at least ten counts. Other nucleotide sequences from this sample produce the same CDR3. The chain links TRBV11-2 to TRBJ2-1; D unresolved. Trimming took 0 bases from V and 6 from J, leaving 0 bases between them. This CDR3 is built from 11 residues. The germline V gene encodes CDR1 SGHAT and CDR2 FQNNGV. In DNA form, the CDR3 reads TGTGCCAGCAGCTTAGACAATGAGCAGTTCTTC. This gives the protein CASSLDNEQFF. Complete variable domain (other parts from reference TRBV11-2 and TRBJ2-1): EAGVAQSPRYKIIEKRQSVAFWCNPISGHATLYWYQQILGQGPKLLIQFQNNGVVDDSQLPKDRFSAERLKGVDSTLKIQPAKLEDSAVYLCASSLDNEQFFGPGTRLTVL.

The J gene is TRBJ2-7, the V gene TRBV7-2; D unresolved. The V gene's germline CDR1 is SGHTA and CDR2 FQGNSA. With 1 base removed from V and 2 bases from J, the gap between germline ends came to 9 bases. The length of the CDR3 is 14 residues. CDR3 region: CASSLGAIPYEQYF. The DNA for the CDR3 is TGTGCCAGCAGCTTAGGAGCTATCCCCTACGAGCAGTACTTC.

This chain uses TRBV28 with TRBJ1-5; 8 bases match TRBD1. The germline gives CDR1 MDHEN, CDR2 SYDVKM. This CDR3 is 16 amino acids long. The J segment lost 0 bases and the V segment lost 6 bases, leaving 7 bases of the junction unmatched. CDR3 DNA: TGTGCCAGCAGGACAGGGGCCCGCTATAGCAATCAGCCCCAGCATTTT. Encoded protein: CASRTGARYSNQPQHF. Together with reference TRBV28 and TRBJ1-5, the CDR3 gives the full variable domain: DVKVTQSSRYLVKRTGEKVFLECVQDMDHENMFWYRQDPGLGLRLIYFSYDVKMKEKGDIPEGYSVSREKKERFSLILESASTNQTSMYLCASRTGARYSNQPQHFGDGTRLSIL.

V and J are TRBV7-8 and TRBJ2-2; 10 bases line up with TRBD1. V shed 4 bases, J shed 4 bases, and the junction held 6 bases outside the gene matches. CDR1 SGHVS and CDR2 FQNEAQ come from the germline V gene. This CDR3 has 16 residues. For the CDR3, the DNA is TGTGCCAGCAGCTGGACAGGGGGAGTTATCACCGGGGAGCTGTTTTTT. Translation gives CASSWTGGVITGELFF.

V gene TRBV2 combines with J gene TRBJ2-7; D unresolved. Germline CDR1 reads SNHLY; CDR2 reads FYNNEI. The CDR3 is 13 residues long. V was cut by 6 bases and J by 2 bases, with 11 bases left in between. The CDR3 region has the DNA TGTGCCAGCAGAGTCGGCAGTACCTACGAGCAGTACTTC. As protein: CASRVGSTYEQYF.

The CDR3 is CAWSVVGSTDTQYF. Written as DNA, the CDR3 is TGTGCCTGGAGTGTAGTTGGGAGCACAGATACGCAGTATTTT. The rearrangement links TRBV30 to TRBJ2-3; D unclear. This CDR3 spans 14 amino acids. CDR1 and CDR2 (germline): GTSNPN, SVGIG (reference sequence). Trimming left V 0 bases short and J 0 bases short, with 7 bases between.

The CDR3 region is CASSLVVGLAGGEYEQFF. For the CDR3, the DNA is TGTGCCAGCAGCTTAGTAGTTGGGCTAGCGGGAGGAGAGTATGAGCAGTTCTTC. This chain joins TRBV11-2 and TRBJ2-1, with 11 bases fitting TRBD2. CDR1 and CDR2 (germline): SGHAT, FQNNGV. This CDR3 comprises 18 residues. V lost 1 base to trimming and J lost 8 bases; unmatched junction nucleotides: 13.